These 2 T cell receptor beta chains were sequenced from one sample in a study of siplizumab effects on memory and regulatory T cells. The assay was immunoSEQ multiplex PCR, and TCRdb's table has in-frame clones only and misses some. The sample gives some 100,000 clones, under 95% of which show up once; 0.55% to 0.95% is in the top ten. Sequencing used Tregs sorted from blood. The receptors shown here come from a human donor in good health.

This rearrangement joins TRBV2 to TRBJ1-1, with D unclear. V was cut by 8 bases and J by 3 bases, with 19 bases left in between. Germline values: CDR1 SNHLY, CDR2 FYNNEI. This CDR3 comprises 15 residues. The DNA for the CDR3 is TGTGCCAGCCGACGTTTACCCCATTCGGACACTGAAGCTTTCTTT. Translated, it gives CASRRLPHSDTEAFF.

CDR3 in amino acids: CASSAGLGSGANVLTF. The CDR3 DNA follows: TGCGCCAGCAGTGCCGGCTTGGGTTCTGGGGCCAACGTCCTGACTTTC. The gene calls are TRBV10-1 and TRBJ2-6; D is uncertain. Germline assignment: CDR1 WNHNN and CDR2 SYGVQD (reference sequence). The CDR3 is 16 amino acids. V gave up 4 bases and J gave up 1 base, with 11 bases separating them.